The clone carrying this T cell receptor (beta chain) was counted once. Its antigen is not known. The primer mix had 60 Vbeta and 13 Jbeta primers. The protocol was immunoSEQ multiplex PCR, while the TCRdb copy is restricted to in-frame clones and leaves out a portion. The sample carries about 140,000 clones, 78% recorded once. The sample comes from a study of cytomegalovirus exposure and HLA in healthy donors. Study background: As released early, the data held around 80 million unique TCRs from HLA-typed donors. Study conclusions and caveats: The study reported that TCR beta sequences accurately predicted HLA-A and HLA-B alleles in most subjects. Several of the most significant clusters appeared, in a later analysis, to be linked to common viral pathogens.

With 6 bases removed from V and 6 bases from J, the gap between germline ends came to 21 bases. This CDR3 region has 16 residues. Germline assignment: CDR1 MDHEN and CDR2 SYDVKM. The chain employs TRBV28 and TRBJ1-5; D not certain. The receptor was isolated from a male donor in good health and CMV-seronegative. The sample was PBMCs. The CDR3 sequence: CASRYTGGNSIQPQHF. The CDR3 DNA reads as TGTGCCAGCAGATATACCGGCGGGAATAGTATTCAGCCCCAGCATTTT.